This TCR beta chain was found in a study of blood T cell repertoires in COVID-19 (TCRdb year 2020). Notes on the research overall: Collaborator samples came from the United States, Italy and Spain and covered acute and convalescent phases of COVID-19. Where HLA class I and class II types were available, the types were taken from metadata supplied by the sample provider, not from assay-based typing. The samples were drawn from the first 160 participants of the ongoing ImmuneRACE study and from 1,254 subjects provided by 6 global collaborators. The material from the prospective study consisted of cDNA or gDNA derived from T cells, B-cell-depleted T cells, or PBMCs. Deeply sampled blood TCRbeta repertoires from subjects exposed to, actively infected with, or recovered from COVID-19 were included in the dataset. A freely available public database, intended as a resource for researchers studying the immune response to SARS-CoV-2, is where the repertoires were released. The sample metadata nearly always contained a de-identified subject ID, COVID-19 status, age in years and sex. Findings and caveats that apply to the study as a whole: The amount of clinical and demographic metadata varied by source and participant and was provided uncurated.

TCRbeta CDR3 regions were amplified from genomic DNA by means of the immunoSEQ Assay, a bias-controlled multiplex PCR. The paper's data handling went like this. The number of nucleated cells in each sample was estimated by amplification of reference gene primers within the assay. To quantify the absolute abundance of each unique TCRbeta CDR3 rearrangement, sequence reads were collapsed and filtered. For each sample, productive Simpson clonality was calculated as the square root of Simpson's diversity index across productive rearrangements. This immuneACCESS table, as held by TCRdb, lists in-frame sequences with V and J called but not all clones. Of the missing ones, under half trace to an unresolved V gene in checked studies; the others have no known cause. V and J calls and clone size are as listed in that table; D and trimming were resolved from the DNA. For this sample there are around 300,000 clones; about 85% appear just once. Jointly, the top ten make up under 3% of the sample.

The CDR3 holds 16 amino acids from the cysteine to the phenylalanine. The CDR3 DNA has 48 bases and is translated from base 1. The germline V gene (reference sequence) supplies CDR1 GTSNPN and CDR2 SVGIG. V gives up 4 bases and J gives up 0 bases, and the segment between their germline ends measures 16 bases. Participants in the prospective study were enrolled through a virtual design, were aged roughly 18 to 100 years, and lived in some 24 United States geographic areas. To assign participants to cohorts, the prospective study relied on clinical history that participants themselves reported in a screening survey and a study questionnaire. Recovered participants in ImmuneRACE Cohort 3 were defined as having two consecutive negative NP/OP PCR tests, clearance from a healthcare professional, or resolution of symptoms. In the prospective study, whole blood, serum and a nasopharyngeal or oropharyngeal swab were collected from each participant by mobile phlebotomists. Over a 2-month period, participants in the prospective study had the option of providing additional blood draws and questionnaires. Blood samples from the prospective study were shipped frozen or at room temperature prior to DNA extraction.

Remarks on this clone: Its specific antigen is unknown. No per-base quality is available; no much larger clone lies one base away.

The sequenced sample consisted of PBMCs or T cells enriched from blood (not recorded which). The V gene is TRBV30 and the J gene is TRBJ2-1; a confident D gene designation cannot be given. The TCR comes from a woman aged 45-65 years who had recovered from COVID-19. This receptor has the CDR3 CAWTNLVQISYNEQFF. The DNA reads as follows: TGTGCCTGGACTAACCTGGTACAGATCTCCTACAATGAGCAGTTCTTC.